The rows below give T cell receptor beta chains drawn from one sample of a study of cytomegalovirus exposure and HLA in healthy donors. Profiled with immunoSEQ multiplex PCR; TCRdb holds only in-frame clones, not every one. The data show 130,000 or so clones, with over 6.5% seen just once and approximately 6% held by the top ten. The sample consisted of PBMCs. Receptor source: a woman aged 40 to 55 in good health and CMV-seropositive. Both conserved end residues are part of each CDR3. A D gene is named only where the DNA matches it firmly. Only some rows state a clone size, as once, few, many or a class for expanded clones.

v_call	d_call	j_call	clone_size	cdr3_nt	cdr3_aa
TRBV21-1	NA	TRBJ1-1	few	TGTGCCACAGAGGGCAGTAACACTGAAGCTTTCTTT	CATEGSNTEAFF
TRBV5-6	TRBD1	TRBJ1-4	NA	TGTGCCAGCAGCTTTCAGGGGGCGGGTGAAAAACTGTTTTTT	CASSFQGAGEKLFF
TRBV6-1	NA	TRBJ2-5	few	TGTGCCAGCAGTGAAGAAACCCTAGCGGAGACCCAGTACTTC	CASSEETLAETQYF
TRBV15	NA	TRBJ1-1	NA	TGTGCCACCAGCAGGGTTCAGTTTTCTGCTGAAGCTTTCTTT	CATSRVQFSAEAFF
TRBV5-4	NA	TRBJ2-7	few	TGTGCCAGCAGCTTGGATACTACCTACGAGCAGTACTTC	CASSLDTTYEQYF
TRBV6-6	NA	TRBJ2-1	few	TGTGCCAGCAGTTATCGGGGGGCAGGTGAGCAGTTCTTC	CASSYRGAGEQFF
TRBV5-1	NA	TRBJ1-2	NA	TGCGCCAGCAGCTTTAGGGTGCGGGACTATGGCTACACCTTC	CASSFRVRDYGYTF
TRBV21-1	NA	TRBJ1-2	few	TGTGCCAGCCCCTCTCGGGAGGGGACGGCCGATAATGGCTACACCTTC	CASPSREGTADNGYTF
TRBV5-1	NA	TRBJ1-3	NA	TGCGCCAGCAGCTTGGCGGGGATGGGCTCTGGAAACACCATATATTTT	CASSLAGMGSGNTIYF
TRBV7-3	TRBD1	TRBJ1-2	few	TGTGCCAGCAGCGAGCAGGGGGTGGGTATGGATGGCTACACCTTC	CASSEQGVGMDGYTF